Only a few counts were recorded for the clone carrying this T cell receptor (beta chain). This sample was taken from a study of blood T cells in healthy people across ages. Primed by a sample-barcoded 5' primer and a J-beta primer mix, a second PCR proceeded for roughly 7 to 11 cycles. Template switching added a 12-random-nucleotide identifier to every cDNA molecule. One entry per CDR3 protein, called by TCRdb with MiXCR from the 5' RACE reads. The table shows approximately 800,000 distinct CDR3 sequences, with 20% to 30% occurring only once. J lost 0 bases, V lost 5 bases, and 8 bases had no gene match. Germline V CDR1 and CDR2: SEHNR, FQNEAQ (reference sequence). This CDR3 has 16 amino acids. Samples each had at least 5.5 micrograms of total RNA extracted. The same sample was also studied in work on T cells of mothers and their children. That paper states: RNA that had been extracted went wholly into cDNA synthesis, at roughly 1.5 ug per 15 ul.

Sequenced material: blood. The rearrangement uses TRBV7-9 and TRBJ2-3; 7 bases line up with TRBD1. This clonotype originated in a boy aged 5-17 years in good health. CDR3 bases: TGTGCCAGCAGCCGGACAGGCTATACTAGCACAGATACGCAGTATTTT. This encodes CASSRTGYTSTDTQYF.